This T cell receptor beta chain was recorded in a study of blood T cell repertoires in COVID-19. Measured with immunoSEQ multiplex PCR; TCRdb has only the in-frame clones, and not every one. This table holds fewer than 600,000 clones, nearly 90% found once. The CDR3 contains 17 residues. Germline V gene sequence: CDR1 SGHRS, CDR2 YFSETQ. Trimming cost V 2 bases and J 5 bases; bases outside gene matches: 15. The TCR sequence derives from a man between 18 and 35 years old with COVID-19, enrolled during active disease. Sequencing was performed on peripheral blood. This chain connects TRBV5-1 to TRBJ2-5; 7 bases map to TRBD2. The CDR3 DNA sequence: TGCGCCAGCAGCTTCCAGGTTAGCGGGTCAACTTGGGAGACCCAGTACTTC. It encodes CASSFQVSGSTWETQYF.